A selection of T cell receptor beta chains follows, all from one sample in a study of blood T cell repertoires in COVID-19. Assay used: immunoSEQ multiplex PCR; TCRdb lists only in-frame clones, some missing. The top ten hold roughly 3.9% of the sample, which has 55,000 to 65,000 clones, roughly 79% seen once. The source material was peripheral blood. Every receptor here comes from a man in his 60s with acute or convalescent COVID-19. The CDR3 runs from the conserved cysteine through the conserved F or W. D genes are given only for firm matches. Not every row has a clone size; where given, it reads once, few, many or a size class.

TRBJ2-7 few TRBV9 . CASSAGNAAYEQYF TGTGCCAGCAGCGCAGGGAACGCAGCCTACGAGCAGTACTTC
TRBJ2-2 . TRBV6-1 . CASSESVVGGERGGELFF TGTGCCAGCAGTGAATCCGTCGTCGGAGGGGAGAGGGGCGGGGAGCTGTTTTTT
TRBJ1-1 . TRBV20-1 TRBD1 CSASDHRGFAEAFF TGCAGTGCTAGTGACCACAGGGGTTTCGCTGAAGCTTTCTTT
TRBJ1-6 . TRBV4-1 . CASSQDFGGSPLHF TGCGCCAGCAGCCAAGATTTCGGGGGTTCACCCCTCCACTTT
TRBJ2-7 . TRBV7-2 TRBD2 CASSLAGLAGGAYEQYF TGTGCCAGCAGCTTAGCGGGACTAGCGGGGGGTGCCTACGAGCAGTACTTC
TRBJ1-2 . TRBV10-3 . CAISDVPDSNNYGYTF TGTGCCATCAGTGACGTACCTGACAGTAATAACTATGGCTACACCTTC
TRBJ2-7 . TRBV7-9 TRBD1 CASTAVGTGPYEQYF TGTGCCAGCACCGCGGTCGGGACAGGCCCCTACGAGCAGTACTTC
TRBJ1-1 . TRBV29-1 . CSVGLNTEAFF TGCAGCGTGGGCCTTAACACTGAAGCTTTCTTT
TRBJ1-5 . TRBV19 . CASSINYRGNQPQHF TGTGCCAGTAGTATCAATTACAGGGGCAATCAGCCCCAGCATTTT
TRBJ1-2 . TRBV18 . CASSPIGQDYGYTF TGTGCCAGCTCACCAATTGGACAAGACTATGGCTACACCTTC
TRBJ2-5 . TRBV5-8 TRBD2 CASSWGAGTSGGVWETQYF TGTGCCAGCAGCTGGGGAGCCGGGACTAGCGGGGGTGTTTGGGAGACCCAGTACTTC
TRBJ2-7 . TRBV27 . CASTRAGGSHYEQYF TGTGCCAGCACCCGCGCCGGGGGTAGTCACTACGAGCAGTACTTC
TRBJ2-7 . TRBV6-6 TRBD1 CASRLQGGEQYF TGTGCCAGCAGGCTACAGGGGGGCGAGCAGTACTTC
TRBJ2-7 . TRBV27 TRBD1 CASTGQSTYEQYF TGTGCCTCCACGGGACAGTCGACCTACGAGCAGTACTTC
TRBJ2-1 . TRBV19 . CASSIGTLESSYNEQFF TGTGCCAGTAGTATCGGGACTCTCGAAAGCTCCTACAATGAGCAGTTCTTC
TRBJ2-7 . TRBV4-1 . CASSQEWGGGWYEQYF TGCGCCAGCAGCCAAGAATGGGGTGGCGGGTGGTACGAGCAGTACTTC
TRBJ2-2 . TRBV19 . CAGREISTGELFF TGTGCCGGCCGGGAGATTAGTACCGGGGAGCTGTTTTTT
TRBJ2-7 . TRBV29-1 TRBD1 CSGGQGASYEQYF TGCAGCGGTGGACAGGGGGCTTCCTACGAGCAGTACTTC
TRBJ2-5 . TRBV29-1 TRBD2 CSVPLAGPQETQYF TGCAGCGTTCCCCTAGCGGGGCCCCAAGAGACCCAGTACTTC